The clone carrying this T cell receptor (beta chain) was recorded many times. Its antigen is undetermined. The record originates from a study of T cells in Graves' hyperthyroidism and ophthalmopathy. Study observations and caveats: Most clonotypes expanded in the thyroid (above 0.001) were also present in blood. Through a model of 13 V-J features, ophthalmopathy was separated from stable hyperthyroidism. Ophthalmopathy prediction by the model preceded onset by a median about 6 months.

Amplified regions were TCR beta CDR3 sequences from RNA transcripts. HTBI primers were employed in a first-round RT-PCR of the TCR CDR3. TCRdb passed the multiplex PCR reads through MiXCR, listing each CDR3 protein once. Here the sample spans almost 350,000 distinct CDR3 sequences, around a sixth being singletons. In the ophthalmopathy cohort, Clinical Activity Score was at least 3, NOSPECS grade at least 4, and duration under 3 months. Sequenced sample: blood. The origin of this receptor is a woman in her thirties or forties with Graves' ophthalmopathy.

The CDR3 nucleotides read TGCGCCAGCAGCCAAGTTTTAGGAATTGGCTACACCTTC. Translating gives CASSQVLGIGYTF. The gene calls are TRBV4-3 and TRBJ1-2; D is ambiguous. The length of the CDR3 is 13 residues. Germline V gene lookup returns CDR1 LGHNA and CDR2 YSLEER. The V and J ends lost 1 base and 7 bases respectively, with 10 bases between them.